This T cell receptor (beta chain) was captured by sequencing in a study of blood T cell repertoires in COVID-19. Repertoires were generated with immunoSEQ multiplex PCR, while TCRdb's copy carries only in-frame clones and drops some. Here the sample spans about 210,000 clones, less than 90% being singletons. The germline V gene encodes CDR1 LNHDA and CDR2 SQIVND (reference sequence). The CDR3 loop spans 16 amino acids. V trimming: 0 bases; J trimming: 7 bases; junction bases outside the gene matches: 9. Material for sequencing was PBMCs or T cells enriched from blood (not recorded which). The receptor comes from a woman under 40 who had been exposed to COVID-19. The rearrangement links TRBV19 to TRBJ1-5; 7 bases agree with TRBD1. The chain's CDR3 is CASSIDHRGGRQPQHF. In nucleotides, the CDR3 is TGTGCCAGTAGTATAGACCACAGGGGAGGAAGGCAGCCCCAGCATTTT.